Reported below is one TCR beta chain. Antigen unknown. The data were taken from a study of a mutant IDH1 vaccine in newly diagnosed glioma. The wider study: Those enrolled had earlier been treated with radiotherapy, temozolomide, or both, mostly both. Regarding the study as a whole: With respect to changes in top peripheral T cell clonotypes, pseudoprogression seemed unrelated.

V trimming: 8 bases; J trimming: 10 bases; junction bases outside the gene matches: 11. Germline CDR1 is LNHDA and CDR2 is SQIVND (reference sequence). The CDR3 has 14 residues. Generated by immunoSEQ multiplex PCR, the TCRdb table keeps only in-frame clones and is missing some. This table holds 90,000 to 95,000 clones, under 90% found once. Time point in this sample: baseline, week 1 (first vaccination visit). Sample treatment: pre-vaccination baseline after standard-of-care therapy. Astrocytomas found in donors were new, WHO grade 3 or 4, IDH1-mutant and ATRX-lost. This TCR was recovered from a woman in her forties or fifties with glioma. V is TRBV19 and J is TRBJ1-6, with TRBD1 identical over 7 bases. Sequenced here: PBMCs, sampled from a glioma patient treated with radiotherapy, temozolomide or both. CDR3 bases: TGTGCCAGTTCGGACAGGCCGGGATCCTCACCCCTCCACTTT. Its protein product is CASSDRPGSSPLHF.